This T cell receptor beta chain is from a study of blood T cell repertoires in COVID-19. Study in general: Samples came from the United States, Italy and Spain, spanning acute and convalescent COVID-19. In each case, the material was cDNA or gDNA derived from T cells, B-cell-depleted T cells, or PBMCs.

This clone has just a few counts. In the original workflow: Estimation of nucleated cell counts was performed using reference gene primer amplification. Libraries were prepared by immunoSEQ multiplex PCR; TCRdb keeps only in-frame clonotypes and omits some of them. V, J and clone size were drawn from that table, and D and trimming were deduced from the DNA. The table records roughly 69,000 clones, over 65% of them present only once. Patients of the Seattle cohort, enrolled during active infection, were followed longitudinally. The TCR comes from a man aged 60 to 69 with COVID-19, enrolled during active disease. Input material: peripheral blood.

CDR3 protein: CASSVSGVPNTQYF. DNA of the CDR3: TGTGCCAGCAGCGTATCAGGGGTCCCGAATACGCAGTATTTT. The chain links TRBV9 to TRBJ2-3; possible D gene TRBD1, 6 bases. Trimming cost V 1 base and J 7 bases, with 13 bases left between them. Germline CDR1 and CDR2: SGDLS and YYNGEE. The CDR3 covers 14 residues.